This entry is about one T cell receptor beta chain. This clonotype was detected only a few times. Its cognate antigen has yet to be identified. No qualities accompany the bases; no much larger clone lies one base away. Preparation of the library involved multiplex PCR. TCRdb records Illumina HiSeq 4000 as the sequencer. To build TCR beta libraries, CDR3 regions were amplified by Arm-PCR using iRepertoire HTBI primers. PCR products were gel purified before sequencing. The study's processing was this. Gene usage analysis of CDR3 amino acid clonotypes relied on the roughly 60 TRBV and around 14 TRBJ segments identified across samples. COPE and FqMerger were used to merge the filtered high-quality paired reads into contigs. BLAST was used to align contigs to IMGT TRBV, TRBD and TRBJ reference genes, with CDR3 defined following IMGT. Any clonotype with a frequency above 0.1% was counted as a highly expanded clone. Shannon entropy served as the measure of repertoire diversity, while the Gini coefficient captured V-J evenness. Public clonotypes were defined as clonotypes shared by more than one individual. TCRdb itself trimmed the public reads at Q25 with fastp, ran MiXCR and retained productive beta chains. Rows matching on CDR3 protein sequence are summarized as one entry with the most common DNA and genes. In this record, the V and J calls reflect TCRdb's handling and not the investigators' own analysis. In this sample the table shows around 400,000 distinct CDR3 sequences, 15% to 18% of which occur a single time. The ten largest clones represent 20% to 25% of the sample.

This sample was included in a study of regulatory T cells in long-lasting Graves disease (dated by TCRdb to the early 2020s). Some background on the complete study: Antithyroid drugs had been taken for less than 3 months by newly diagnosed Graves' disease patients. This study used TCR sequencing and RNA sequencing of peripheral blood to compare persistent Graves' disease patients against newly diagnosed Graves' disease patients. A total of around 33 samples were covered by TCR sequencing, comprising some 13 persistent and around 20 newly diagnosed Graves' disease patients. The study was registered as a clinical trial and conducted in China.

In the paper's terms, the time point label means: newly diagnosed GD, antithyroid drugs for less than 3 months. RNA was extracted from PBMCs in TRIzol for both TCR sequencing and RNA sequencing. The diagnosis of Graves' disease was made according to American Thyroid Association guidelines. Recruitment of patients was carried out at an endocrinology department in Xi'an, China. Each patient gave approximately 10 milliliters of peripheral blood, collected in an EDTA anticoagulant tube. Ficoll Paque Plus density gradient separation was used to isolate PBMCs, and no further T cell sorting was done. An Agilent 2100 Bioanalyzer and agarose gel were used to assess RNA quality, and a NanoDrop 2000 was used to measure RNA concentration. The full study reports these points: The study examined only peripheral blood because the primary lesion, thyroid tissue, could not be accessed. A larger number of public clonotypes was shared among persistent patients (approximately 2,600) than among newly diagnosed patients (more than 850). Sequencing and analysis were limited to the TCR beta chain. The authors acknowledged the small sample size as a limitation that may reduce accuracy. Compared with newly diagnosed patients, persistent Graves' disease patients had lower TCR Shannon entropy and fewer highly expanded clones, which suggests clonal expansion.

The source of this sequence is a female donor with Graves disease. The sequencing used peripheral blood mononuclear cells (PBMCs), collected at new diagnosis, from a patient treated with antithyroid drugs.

The CDR3 sequence is CASSPQSGTQQNEQFF. The bases read TGTGCCAGCAGCCCTCAATCCGGGACTCAACAGAATGAGCAGTTCTTC. The chain employs TRBV9 and TRBJ2-1, with a weak D call of TRBD2 (6 bases match). V is pared back by 4 bases and J by 7 bases, with 21 bases lying between the germline termini. The germline V gene supplies CDR1 SGDLS and CDR2 YYNGEE. Measured from the cysteine to the phenylalanine, the CDR3 is 16 residues long. The CDR3 DNA has 48 bases and is translated from base 1.